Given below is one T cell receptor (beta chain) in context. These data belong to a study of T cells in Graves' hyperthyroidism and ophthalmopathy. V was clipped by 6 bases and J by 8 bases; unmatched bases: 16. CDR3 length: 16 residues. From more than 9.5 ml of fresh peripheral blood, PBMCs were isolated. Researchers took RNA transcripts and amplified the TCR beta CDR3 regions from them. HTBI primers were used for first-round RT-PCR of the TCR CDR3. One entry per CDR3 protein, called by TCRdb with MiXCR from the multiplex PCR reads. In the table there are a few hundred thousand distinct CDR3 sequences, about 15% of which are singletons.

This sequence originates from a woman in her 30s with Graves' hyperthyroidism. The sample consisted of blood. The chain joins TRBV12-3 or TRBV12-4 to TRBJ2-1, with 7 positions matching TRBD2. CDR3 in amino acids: CASSQGGWTRGHEQFF. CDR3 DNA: TGTGCCAGCAGCCAAGGAGGTTGGACTAGAGGACATGAGCAGTTCTTC.